The clone carrying this T cell receptor (beta chain) was counted between two and nine times. What it recognizes is unknown. The entry originates in a study of T cells in Graves' hyperthyroidism and ophthalmopathy. Findings and caveats of the study: Appearing also in blood were most of the thyroid clonotypes expanded above 0.001.

CDR1 is LNHNV, CDR2 YYDKDF, per germline (reference sequence). The V end was cut by 1 base, the J end by 8 bases, with 11 bases between. CDR3 length: 13 residues. Regions amplified from RNA transcripts were the TCR beta CDR3 regions. Researchers ran a first-round RT-PCR on the TCR CDR3 using the HTBI primer set. TCRdb re-called the multiplex PCR reads with MiXCR, one entry per CDR3 protein. The repertoire includes some 500,000 distinct CDR3 sequences, 13% to 15% of them detected once, and 15% to 20% sits in the top ten. Input material: blood. This clonotype originated in a woman aged 18-29 years with Graves' hyperthyroidism. The genes are TRBV15 and TRBJ1-1, with no clear D. This CDR3 reads CATSRVGGSEAFF. The CDR3 nucleotides read TGTGCCACCAGCAGAGTCGGCGGATCCGAAGCTTTCTTT.